The clone carrying this T cell receptor (beta chain) was recorded many times. Its antigen is currently unknown. The CDR3 totals 14 residues. CDR1 is MDHEN, CDR2 SYDVKM, per germline. V was cut by 5 bases and J by 4 bases, with 12 bases left in between. Time point of the sample: newly diagnosed GD, antithyroid drugs for less than 3 months. PBMCs provided the RNA from which the TCR library was made. iRepertoire HTBI primers and Arm-PCR of CDR3 regions built TCR beta libraries. Authors' methods: Analysis of the samples identified around 60 TRBV and 12 to 15 TRBJ segments. TCRdb processed the multiplex PCR reads anew with MiXCR; each CDR3 protein has one entry. These V and J calls originate from TCRdb's pipeline instead of the authors' own analysis. This table has a few hundred thousand distinct CDR3 sequences, around 16% appearing once. This entry is derived from a study of regulatory T cells in long-lasting Graves disease. General study results and limits: Clonotypes that were public and shared totalled a few thousand in persistent patients versus over 800 in new patients. Persistent disease preferred TRBV28, TRBJ1-2 and TRBJ2-5.

The chain employs TRBV28 and TRBJ2-1, with D unclear. The receptor was isolated from a female donor with Graves disease. Sample: peripheral blood mononuclear cells (PBMCs), taken at new diagnosis, from a patient treated with antithyroid drugs. CDR3 region: CASSLYQGYNEQFF. The CDR3 coding sequence is TGTGCCAGCAGTCTCTACCAAGGTTACAATGAGCAGTTCTTC.